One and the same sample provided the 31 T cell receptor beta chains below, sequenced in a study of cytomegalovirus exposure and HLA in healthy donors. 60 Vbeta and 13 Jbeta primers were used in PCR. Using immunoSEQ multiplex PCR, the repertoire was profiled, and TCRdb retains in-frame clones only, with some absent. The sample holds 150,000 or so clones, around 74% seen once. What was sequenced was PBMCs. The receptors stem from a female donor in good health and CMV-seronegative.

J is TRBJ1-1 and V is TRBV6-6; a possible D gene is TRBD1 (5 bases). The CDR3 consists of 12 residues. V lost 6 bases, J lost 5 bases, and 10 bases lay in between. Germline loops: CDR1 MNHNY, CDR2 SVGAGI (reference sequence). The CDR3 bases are TGTGCCAGCAGCCCTGGACAAACTGAAGCTTTCTTT. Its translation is CASSPGQTEAFF.

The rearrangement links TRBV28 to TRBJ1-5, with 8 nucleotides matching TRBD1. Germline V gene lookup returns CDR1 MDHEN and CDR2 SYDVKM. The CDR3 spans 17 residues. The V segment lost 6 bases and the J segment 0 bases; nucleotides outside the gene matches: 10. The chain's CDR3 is CASRKTGQGLSNQPQHF. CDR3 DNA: TGTGCCAGCAGAAAGACTGGACAGGGACTTAGCAATCAGCCCCAGCATTTT.

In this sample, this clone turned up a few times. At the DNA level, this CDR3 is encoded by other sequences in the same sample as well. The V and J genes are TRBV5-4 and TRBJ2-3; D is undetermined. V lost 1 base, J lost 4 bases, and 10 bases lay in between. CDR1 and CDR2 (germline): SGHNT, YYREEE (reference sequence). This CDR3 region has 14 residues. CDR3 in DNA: TGTGCCAGCAGCTTGCAGTCTCGCCCAGATACGCAGTATTTT. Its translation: CASSLQSRPDTQYF.

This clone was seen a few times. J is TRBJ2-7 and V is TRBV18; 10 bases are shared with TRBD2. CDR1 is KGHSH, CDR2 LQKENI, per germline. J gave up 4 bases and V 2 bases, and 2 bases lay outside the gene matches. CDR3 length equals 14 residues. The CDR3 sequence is CASSPVSGGYEQYF. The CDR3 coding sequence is TGTGCCAGCTCACCAGTTAGCGGGGGGTACGAGCAGTACTTC. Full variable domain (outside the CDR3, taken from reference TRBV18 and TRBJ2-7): NAGVMQNPRHLVRRRGQEARLRCSPMKGHSHVYWYRQLPEEGLKFMVYLQKENIIDESGMPKERFSAEFPKEGPSILRIQQVVRGDSAAYFCASSPVSGGYEQYFGPGTRLTVT.

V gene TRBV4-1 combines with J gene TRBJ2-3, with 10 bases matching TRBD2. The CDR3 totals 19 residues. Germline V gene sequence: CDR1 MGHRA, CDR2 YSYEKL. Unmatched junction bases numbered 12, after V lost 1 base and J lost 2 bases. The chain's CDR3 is CASSQASNRLAGPTDTQYF. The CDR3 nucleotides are TGCGCCAGCAGCCAAGCATCGAATCGACTAGCGGGCCCCACAGATACGCAGTATTTT.

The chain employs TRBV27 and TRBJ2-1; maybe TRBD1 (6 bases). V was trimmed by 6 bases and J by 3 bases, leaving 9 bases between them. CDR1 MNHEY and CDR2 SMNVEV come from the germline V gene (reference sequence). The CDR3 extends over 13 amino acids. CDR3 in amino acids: CASRGGYYNEQFF. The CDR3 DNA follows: TGTGCCAGCAGAGGGGGATACTACAATGAGCAGTTCTTC.

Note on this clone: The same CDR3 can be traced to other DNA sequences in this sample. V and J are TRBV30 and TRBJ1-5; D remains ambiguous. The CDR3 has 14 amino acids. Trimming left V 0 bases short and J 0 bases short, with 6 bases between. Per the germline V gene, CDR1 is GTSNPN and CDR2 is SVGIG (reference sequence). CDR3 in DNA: TGTGCCTGGAGTGTGGGCTATAGCAATCAGCCCCAGCATTTT. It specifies CAWSVGYSNQPQHF.

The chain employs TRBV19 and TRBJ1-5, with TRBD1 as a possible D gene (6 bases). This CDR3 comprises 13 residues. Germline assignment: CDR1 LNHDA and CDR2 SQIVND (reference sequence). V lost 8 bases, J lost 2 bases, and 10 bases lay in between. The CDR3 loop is CASLGHGNQPQHF. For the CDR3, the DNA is TGTGCCAGTTTGGGACACGGCAATCAGCCCCAGCATTTT.

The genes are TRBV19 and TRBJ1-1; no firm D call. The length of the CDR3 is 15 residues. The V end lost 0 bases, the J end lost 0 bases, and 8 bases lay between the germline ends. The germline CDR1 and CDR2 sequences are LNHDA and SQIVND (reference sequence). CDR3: CASSIEVGVNTEAFF. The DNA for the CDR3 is TGTGCCAGTAGTATAGAAGTCGGGGTGAACACTGAAGCTTTCTTT.

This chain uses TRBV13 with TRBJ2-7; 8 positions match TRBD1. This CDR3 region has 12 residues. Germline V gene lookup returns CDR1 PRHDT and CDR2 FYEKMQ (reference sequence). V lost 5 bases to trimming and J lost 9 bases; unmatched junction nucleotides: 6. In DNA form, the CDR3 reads TGTGCCAGCAGCCCCCAGGGGGCGCGGCAGTACTTC. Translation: CASSPQGARQYF.

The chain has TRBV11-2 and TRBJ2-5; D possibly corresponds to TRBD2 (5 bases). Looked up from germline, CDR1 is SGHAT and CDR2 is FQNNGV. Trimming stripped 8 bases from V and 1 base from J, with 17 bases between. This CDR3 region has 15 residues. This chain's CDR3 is CASGSGTPGQETQYF. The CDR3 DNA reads TGTGCCAGCGGGAGCGGCACCCCCGGCCAAGAGACCCAGTACTTC.

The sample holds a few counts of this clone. The CDR3 spells CASSPNRASSGNTIYF. In nucleotides, the CDR3 is TGTGCCAGCTCCCCCAACAGGGCTAGCTCTGGAAACACCATATATTTT. The chain combines TRBV18 with TRBJ1-3, with a weak D call TRBD1 (6 bases). CDR1 is KGHSH, CDR2 LQKENI, per germline. The CDR3 extends over 16 amino acids. V was trimmed by 6 bases and J by 0 bases, leaving 15 bases between them.

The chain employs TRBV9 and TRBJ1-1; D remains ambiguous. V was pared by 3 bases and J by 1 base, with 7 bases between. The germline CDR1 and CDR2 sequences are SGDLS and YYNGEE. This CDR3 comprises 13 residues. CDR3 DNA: TGTGCCAGCAGCGGGGAGAGGAACACTGAAGCTTTCTTT. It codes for CASSGERNTEAFF.

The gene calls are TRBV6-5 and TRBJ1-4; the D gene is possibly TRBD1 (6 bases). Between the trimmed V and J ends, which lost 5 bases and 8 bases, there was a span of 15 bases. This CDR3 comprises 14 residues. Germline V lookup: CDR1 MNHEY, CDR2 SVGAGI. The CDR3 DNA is TGTGCCAGCAGTCAAGGGCAGGGGAACGAAAAACTGTTTTTT. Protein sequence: CASSQGQGNEKLFF.

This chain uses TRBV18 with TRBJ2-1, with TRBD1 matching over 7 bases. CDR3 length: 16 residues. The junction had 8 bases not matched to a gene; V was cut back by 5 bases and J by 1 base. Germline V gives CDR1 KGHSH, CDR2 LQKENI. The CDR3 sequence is CASSADRTPSYNEQFF. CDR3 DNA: TGTGCCAGCTCAGCGGACAGGACCCCTTCCTACAATGAGCAGTTCTTC.

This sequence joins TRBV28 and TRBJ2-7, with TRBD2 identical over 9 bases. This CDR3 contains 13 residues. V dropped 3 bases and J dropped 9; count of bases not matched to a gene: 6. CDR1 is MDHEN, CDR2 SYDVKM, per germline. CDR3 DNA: TGTGCCAGCAGTTTCGGCGGGAGGGCTCGGCAGTACTTC. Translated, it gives CASSFGGRARQYF.

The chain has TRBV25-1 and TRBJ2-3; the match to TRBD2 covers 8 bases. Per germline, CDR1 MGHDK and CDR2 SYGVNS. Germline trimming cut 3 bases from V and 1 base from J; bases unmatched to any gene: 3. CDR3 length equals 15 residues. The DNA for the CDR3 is TGTGCCAGCAGTGATACTAGCGGTCGCACAGATACGCAGTATTTT. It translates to CASSDTSGRTDTQYF.

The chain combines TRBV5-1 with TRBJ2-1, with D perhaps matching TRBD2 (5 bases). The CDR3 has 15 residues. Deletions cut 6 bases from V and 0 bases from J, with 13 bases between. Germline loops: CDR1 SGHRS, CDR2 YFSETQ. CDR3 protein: CASTEGPSSYNEQFF. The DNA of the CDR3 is TGCGCCAGCACTGAGGGCCCGAGCTCCTACAATGAGCAGTTCTTC.

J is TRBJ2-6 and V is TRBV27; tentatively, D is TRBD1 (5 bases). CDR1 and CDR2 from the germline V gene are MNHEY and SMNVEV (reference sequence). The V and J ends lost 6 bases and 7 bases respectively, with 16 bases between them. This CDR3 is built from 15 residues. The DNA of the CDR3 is TGTGCCAGCAGACAAATCTCAGGGCAAGCCAACGTCCTGACTTTC. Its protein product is CASRQISGQANVLTF.

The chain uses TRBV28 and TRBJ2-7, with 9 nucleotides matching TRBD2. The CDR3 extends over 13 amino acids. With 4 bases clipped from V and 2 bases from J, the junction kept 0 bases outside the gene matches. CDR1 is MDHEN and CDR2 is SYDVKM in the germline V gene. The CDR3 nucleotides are TGTGCCAGCAGTTCTAGCGGGACCTACGAGCAGTACTTC. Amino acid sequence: CASSSSGTYEQYF.

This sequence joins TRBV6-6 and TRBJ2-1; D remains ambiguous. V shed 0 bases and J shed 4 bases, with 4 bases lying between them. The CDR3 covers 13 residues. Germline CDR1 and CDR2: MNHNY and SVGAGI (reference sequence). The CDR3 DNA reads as TGTGCCAGCAGTTACTCCGAGTACAATGAGCAGTTCTTC. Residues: CASSYSEYNEQFF.

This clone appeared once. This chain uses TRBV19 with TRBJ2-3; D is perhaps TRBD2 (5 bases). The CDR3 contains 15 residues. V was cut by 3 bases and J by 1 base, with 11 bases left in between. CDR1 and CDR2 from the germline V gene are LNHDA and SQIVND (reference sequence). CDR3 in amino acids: CASSIQASRTDTQYF. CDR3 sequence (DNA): TGTGCCAGTAGTATTCAGGCTAGCCGCACAGATACGCAGTATTTT.

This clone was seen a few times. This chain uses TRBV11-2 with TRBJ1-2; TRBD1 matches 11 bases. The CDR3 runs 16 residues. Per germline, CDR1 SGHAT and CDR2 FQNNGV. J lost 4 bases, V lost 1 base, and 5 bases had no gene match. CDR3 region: CASSLGAGQGAYGYTF. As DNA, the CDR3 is TGTGCCAGCAGCTTAGGAGCCGGACAGGGGGCCTATGGCTACACCTTC.

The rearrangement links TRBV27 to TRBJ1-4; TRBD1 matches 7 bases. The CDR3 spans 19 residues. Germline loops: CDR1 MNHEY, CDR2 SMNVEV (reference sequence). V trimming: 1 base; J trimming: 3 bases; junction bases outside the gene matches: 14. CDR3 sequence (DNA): TGTGCCAGCAGTTTATGGGTGGCACAGGGGAAGCCTCCTAATGAAAAACTGTTTTTT. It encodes CASSLWVAQGKPPNEKLFF. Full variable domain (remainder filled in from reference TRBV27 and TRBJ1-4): EAQVTQNPRYLITVTGKKLTVTCSQNMNHEYMSWYRQDPGLGLRQIYYSMNVEVTDKGDVPEGYKVSRKEKRNFPLILESPSPNQTSLYFCASSLWVAQGKPPNEKLFFGSGTQLSVL.

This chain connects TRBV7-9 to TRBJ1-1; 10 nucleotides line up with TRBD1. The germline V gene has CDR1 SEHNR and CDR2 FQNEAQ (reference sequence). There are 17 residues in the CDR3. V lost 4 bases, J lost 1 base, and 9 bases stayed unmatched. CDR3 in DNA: TGTGCCAGCAGCTCCCGGGACAGGGGTCTACGGAACACTGAAGCTTTCTTT. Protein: CASSSRDRGLRNTEAFF.

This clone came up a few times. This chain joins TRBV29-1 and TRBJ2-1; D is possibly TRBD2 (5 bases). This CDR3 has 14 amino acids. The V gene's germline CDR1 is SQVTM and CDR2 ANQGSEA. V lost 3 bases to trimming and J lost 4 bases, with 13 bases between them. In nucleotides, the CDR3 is TGCAGCGTTGATGGGTCTAGCCCGTACAATGAGCAGTTCTTC. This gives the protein CSVDGSSPYNEQFF.

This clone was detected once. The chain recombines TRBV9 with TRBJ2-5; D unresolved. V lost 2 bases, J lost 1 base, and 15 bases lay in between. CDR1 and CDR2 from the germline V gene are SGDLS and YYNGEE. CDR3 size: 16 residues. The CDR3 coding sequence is TGTGCCAGCAGCGTGGGCCAGACCCTATTCCAAGAGACCCAGTACTTC. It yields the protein CASSVGQTLFQETQYF.

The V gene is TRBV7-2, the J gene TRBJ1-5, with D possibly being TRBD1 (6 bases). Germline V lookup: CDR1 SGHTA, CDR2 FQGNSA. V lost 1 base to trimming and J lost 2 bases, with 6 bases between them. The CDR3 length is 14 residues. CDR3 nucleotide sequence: TGTGCCAGCAGCTTAGACAGGGGCAATCAGCCCCAGCATTTT. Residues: CASSLDRGNQPQHF.

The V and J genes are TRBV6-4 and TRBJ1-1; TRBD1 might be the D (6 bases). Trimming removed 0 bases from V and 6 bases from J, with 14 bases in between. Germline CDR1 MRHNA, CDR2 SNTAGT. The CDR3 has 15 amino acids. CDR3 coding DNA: TGTGCCAGCAGTGACTCGACACGGGACACCGCTGAAGCTTTCTTT. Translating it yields CASSDSTRDTAEAFF.

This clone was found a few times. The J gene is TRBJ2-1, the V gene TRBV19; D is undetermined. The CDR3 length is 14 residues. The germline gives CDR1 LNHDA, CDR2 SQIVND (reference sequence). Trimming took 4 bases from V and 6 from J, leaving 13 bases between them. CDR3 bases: TGTGCCAGTAGTACGAATCGTCACTCCAATGAGCAGTTCTTC. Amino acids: CASSTNRHSNEQFF.

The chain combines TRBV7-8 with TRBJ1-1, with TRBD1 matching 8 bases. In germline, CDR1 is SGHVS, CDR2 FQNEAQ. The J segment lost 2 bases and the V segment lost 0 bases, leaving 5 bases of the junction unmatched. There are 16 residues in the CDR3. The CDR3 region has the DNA TGTGCCAGCAGCTTAGCGACAGGGGAAGGTAACACTGAAGCTTTCTTT. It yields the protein CASSLATGEGNTEAFF.